A single sample is the source of the 19 T cell receptor beta chains below, sequenced in a study of human T cells and chemical hapten exposure. Time point of the sample: pre-sensitization, week 0. Treatment given: therapeutic diphenylcyclopropenone sensitization with weekly scalp DPC. TCRdb reprocessed the RACE reads via MiXCR and lists one record per CDR3 protein. The sample consists of about 380,000 distinct CDR3 sequences, around 5.5% of them appearing once. Sequenced here: whole blood, sampled in connection with sensitization to the hapten diphenylcyclopropenone (DPC). These receptors came from a woman aged 50 to 60 with alopecia areata. Some clones in this sample may be carry-over from other donors' samples.

This clonotype has ten or more counts. This chain uses TRBV6-5 with TRBJ2-5, with TRBD1 matching over 8 bases. This CDR3 region has 15 residues. V gave up 7 bases and J gave up 4 bases; unmatched junction bases: 11. Germline V gene lookup returns CDR1 MNHEY and CDR2 SVGAGI. CDR3 loop: CASTQGPGGRETQYF. The CDR3 DNA sequence: TGTGCCAGCACCCAGGGACCAGGGGGCCGAGAGACCCAGTACTTC.

Ten or more counts support this clonotype. The J gene is TRBJ2-7, the V gene TRBV30; tentatively, D is TRBD1 (6 bases). This CDR3 has 12 residues. With 3 bases removed from V and 2 bases from J, the gap between germline ends came to 8 bases. CDR1 GTSNPN and CDR2 SVGIG come from the germline V gene (reference sequence). DNA for the CDR3: TGTGCCTGGAGGGGGGACACCTACGAGCAGTACTTC. It codes for CAWRGDTYEQYF.

This clonotype was observed at least ten times. The chain has TRBV2 and TRBJ2-3; D not certain. This CDR3 comprises 13 residues. CDR1 and CDR2 from the germline V gene are SNHLY and FYNNEI. Trimming took off 7 bases at V and 1 base at J, with 9 bases between the two ends. DNA for the CDR3: TGTGCCAGCATGGGTGGTGGCACAGATACGCAGTATTTT. Protein: CASMGGGTDTQYF.

The sample holds a few counts of this clonotype. The rearrangement joins TRBV12-3 or TRBV12-4 to TRBJ1-2, with D possibly matching TRBD1 (5 bases). Trimming removed 5 bases from V and 2 bases from J, with 9 bases in between. This CDR3 region has 13 residues. CDR3 nucleotide sequence: TGTGCCAGCAGTCCCAGGGAAAACTATGGCTACACCTTC. The encoded protein is CASSPRENYGYTF.

This clonotype was seen many times. The J gene is TRBJ2-2, the V gene TRBV7-6; tentative D call: TRBD2 (5 bases). Trimming removed 3 bases at V and 6 bases at J, with 8 bases between. Germline V lookup: CDR1 SGHVS, CDR2 FNYEAQ. The CDR3 has 13 residues. The CDR3 here is CASSLAEAGELFF. The CDR3 nucleotides are TGTGCCAGCAGCTTGGCGGAGGCCGGGGAGCTGTTTTTT.

There are a few counts of this clonotype. This chain links TRBV7-2 with TRBJ1-4, with no clear D. Per germline, CDR1 SGHTA and CDR2 FQGNSA. The V and J ends lost 0 bases and 7 bases respectively, with 6 bases between them. This CDR3 is 13 amino acids long. CDR3 nucleotide sequence: TGTGCCAGCAGCTTAGCGGGGTTTGAAAAACTGTTTTTT. Translated: CASSLAGFEKLFF.

This clonotype was seen repeatedly, ten times or more. The chain is built from TRBV29-1 and TRBJ1-3; D gene unclear. This CDR3 region has 12 residues. Trimming removed 1 base from V and 1 base from J, with 2 bases in between. Germline CDR1 and CDR2: SQVTM and ANQGSEA. The CDR3, as DNA: TGCAGCGTTGAAGGGTCTGGAAACACCATATATTTT. Amino acids: CSVEGSGNTIYF.

The table lists this clonotype with many counts. V is TRBV9 and J is TRBJ2-5; 12 nucleotides agree with TRBD2. This CDR3 has 15 residues. Looked up from germline, CDR1 is SGDLS and CDR2 is YYNGEE. V lost 0 bases to trimming and J lost 3 bases; unmatched junction nucleotides: 0. This CDR3 is CASSVGTSGKETQYF. Here the CDR3 DNA reads TGTGCCAGCAGCGTAGGGACTAGCGGGAAAGAGACCCAGTACTTC.

The chain is built from TRBV12-3 or TRBV12-4 and TRBJ1-5; no clear D gene. The CDR3 runs 14 residues. V was trimmed by 6 bases and J by 8 bases, leaving 17 bases between them. The CDR3 DNA sequence: TGTGCCAGCAGCCCCGGTACCGTTCGGAAGCCCCAGCATTTT. It encodes CASSPGTVRKPQHF.

This clonotype was recorded at least ten times. This chain connects TRBV12-5 to TRBJ1-6; 10 nucleotides align to TRBD1. Germline loops: CDR1 LGHNT, CDR2 FRNRAP. Unmatched junction bases numbered 10, after V lost 5 bases and J lost 9 bases. The CDR3 contains 16 residues. CDR3 residues: CASGPLQGDRGSPLHF. The CDR3 region has the DNA TGTGCTAGTGGTCCCCTCCAGGGGGACAGGGGTTCACCCCTCCACTTT.

The chain links TRBV6-1 to TRBJ1-2; no firm D call. CDR3 size: 13 residues. Germline loops: CDR1 MNHNS, CDR2 SASEGT. Trimming removed 7 bases from V and 4 bases from J, with 13 bases in between. Written as DNA, the CDR3 is TGTGCCAGCACGATGGGGTCCTCCTATGGCTACACCTTC. It codes for CASTMGSSYGYTF.

This clonotype has a handful of counts. The V gene is TRBV12-5, the J gene TRBJ1-1; D unclear. This CDR3 contains 13 residues. In germline, CDR1 is LGHNT, CDR2 FRNRAP. V lost 1 base and J 1 base, leaving 4 bases between the germline ends. The CDR3, as DNA: TGTGCTAGTGGTTTGGCACCGAACACTGAAGCTTTCTTT. This codes for CASGLAPNTEAFF.

This chain joins TRBV5-1 and TRBJ1-2; 10 nucleotides align to TRBD1. This CDR3 has 12 residues. Germline CDR1 SGHRS, CDR2 YFSETQ. V shed 2 bases and J 14 bases; nucleotides not matched to a gene: 6. CDR3 amino acids: CASSFGTGDGTF. CDR3 bases: TGCGCCAGCAGCTTCGGGACAGGGGATGGAACCTTC.

This clonotype has a handful of counts. The gene calls are TRBV7-2 and TRBJ1-6, with D unresolved. Trimming took off 0 bases at V and 7 bases at J, with 19 bases between the two ends. Germline lookup yields CDR1 SGHTA and CDR2 FQGNSA. The CDR3 consists of 18 residues. The CDR3 DNA reads as TGTGCCAGCAGCTTAGCTCATTCGATGGGTCTTCAAAATTCACCCCTCCACTTT. Protein: CASSLAHSMGLQNSPLHF. Full variable domain (outside the CDR3, taken from reference TRBV7-2 and TRBJ1-6): GAGVSQSPSNKVTEKGKDVELRCDPISGHTALYWYRQSLGQGLEFLIYFQGNSAPDKSGLPSDRFSAERTGGSVSTLTIQRTQQEDSAVYLCASSLAHSMGLQNSPLHFGNGTRLTVT.

This clonotype was counted between two and nine times. The chain uses TRBV7-2 and TRBJ1-3; 9 nucleotides match TRBD1. V gave up 5 bases and J gave up 0 bases; unmatched junction bases: 2. This CDR3 is 15 amino acids long. Germline assignment: CDR1 SGHTA and CDR2 FQGNSA. The CDR3 nucleotides read TGTGCCAGCAGCACGACAGGGGGCTCTGGAAACACCATATATTTT. Translating gives CASSTTGGSGNTIYF.

This clonotype occurred many times. The chain combines TRBV5-1 with TRBJ2-2; weak D call: TRBD2 (7 bases). Trimming pared 7 bases from V and 4 bases from J, leaving 11 bases between. This CDR3 is 13 amino acids long. Germline values: CDR1 SGHRS, CDR2 YFSETQ. Here the CDR3 reads CASGGAGTGELFF. The CDR3 nucleotides read TGCGCCAGCGGGGGGGCCGGCACCGGGGAGCTGTTTTTT. Together with reference TRBV5-1 and TRBJ2-2, the CDR3 gives the full variable domain: KAGVTQTPRYLIKTRGQQVTLSCSPISGHRSVSWYQQTPGQGLQFLFEYFSETQRNKGNFPGRFSGRQFSNSRSEMNVSTLELGDSALYLCASGGAGTGELFFGEGSRLTVL.

The chain employs TRBV20-1 and TRBJ2-2; D not certain. Germline lookup yields CDR1 DFQATT and CDR2 SNEGSKA (reference sequence). The germline V and J ends were trimmed by 0 bases and 2 bases, with 10 bases remaining between them. The CDR3 runs 15 residues. The DNA for the CDR3 is TGCAGTGCTAGAGATACGGATATTAACACCGGGGAGCTGTTTTTT. Translated, it gives CSARDTDINTGELFF.

This clonotype was seen at least ten times. The chain recombines TRBV12-3 or TRBV12-4 with TRBJ1-3; no definite D call. V gave up 3 bases and J gave up 0 bases, with 6 bases separating them. The CDR3 loop spans 14 amino acids. CDR3 bases: TGTGCCAGCAGTTTTGTCCCCTCTGGAAACACCATATATTTT. It specifies CASSFVPSGNTIYF.

This clonotype came up many times. This chain uses TRBV27 with TRBJ1-2; the D gene is possibly TRBD1 (5 bases). The CDR3 runs 13 residues. The ends were cut back, 8 bases at V and 2 bases at J, with 12 bases in the middle. The germline V gene has CDR1 MNHEY and CDR2 SMNVEV (reference sequence). As DNA, the CDR3 is TGTGCCAGCTCCCCGGAGGGGAACTATGGCTACACCTTC. It specifies CASSPEGNYGYTF.